This T cell receptor (beta chain) stems from a study of cytomegalovirus exposure and HLA in healthy donors. This clone turned up a few times. The antigen is not known. PCR primers comprised 60 Vbeta and 13 Jbeta primers. Clones were sequenced by immunoSEQ multiplex PCR, and TCRdb holds only the in-frame ones, with some missing. The sample carries 150,000 to 200,000 clones, around 76% recorded once. The CDR3 extends over 15 amino acids. Trimming took off 6 bases at V and 4 bases at J, with 19 bases between the two ends. Germline V gives CDR1 MNHNS, CDR2 SASEGT. Study conclusions and caveats: Earlier results showed most TCR beta V segments being productive about 87% or about 30% of the time.

The sequencing input was PBMCs. The source is a woman aged 25 to 39 in good health and CMV-seropositive. This rearrangement joins TRBV6-1 to TRBJ2-7; maybe TRBD2 (7 bases). CDR3 loop: CASRGGSGGPYEQYF. CDR3 coding DNA: TGTGCCAGCAGGGGAGGGAGTGGGGGCCCGTACGAGCAGTACTTC.